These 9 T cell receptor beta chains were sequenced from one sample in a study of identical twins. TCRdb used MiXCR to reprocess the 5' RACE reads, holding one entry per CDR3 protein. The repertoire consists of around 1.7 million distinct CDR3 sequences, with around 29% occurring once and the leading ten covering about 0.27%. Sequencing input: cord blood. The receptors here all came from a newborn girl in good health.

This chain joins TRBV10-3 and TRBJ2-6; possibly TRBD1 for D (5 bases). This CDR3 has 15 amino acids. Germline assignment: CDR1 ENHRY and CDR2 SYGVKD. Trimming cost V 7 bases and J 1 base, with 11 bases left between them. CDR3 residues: CAINPQGSGANVLTF. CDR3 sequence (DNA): TGTGCCATCAACCCGCAGGGATCTGGGGCCAACGTCCTGACTTTC.

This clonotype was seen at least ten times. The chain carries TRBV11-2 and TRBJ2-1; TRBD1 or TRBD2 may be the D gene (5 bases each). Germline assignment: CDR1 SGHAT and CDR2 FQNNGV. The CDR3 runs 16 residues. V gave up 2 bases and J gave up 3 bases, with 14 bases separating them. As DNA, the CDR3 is TGTGCCAGCAGCTTAAGGGACCCGTTGGGCTACAATGAGCAGTTCTTC. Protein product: CASSLRDPLGYNEQFF.

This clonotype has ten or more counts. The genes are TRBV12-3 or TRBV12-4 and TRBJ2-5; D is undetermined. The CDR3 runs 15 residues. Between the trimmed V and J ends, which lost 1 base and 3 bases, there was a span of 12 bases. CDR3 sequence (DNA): TGTGCCAGCAGTTTAGGTCGTAGGACCAAAGAGACCCAGTACTTC. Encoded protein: CASSLGRRTKETQYF.

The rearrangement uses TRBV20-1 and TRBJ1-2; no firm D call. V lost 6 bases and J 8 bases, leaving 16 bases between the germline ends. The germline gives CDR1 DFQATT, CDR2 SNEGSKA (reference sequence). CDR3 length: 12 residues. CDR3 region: CSALIRAGGYTF. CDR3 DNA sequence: TGCAGTGCCCTGATAAGGGCGGGGGGCTACACCTTC.

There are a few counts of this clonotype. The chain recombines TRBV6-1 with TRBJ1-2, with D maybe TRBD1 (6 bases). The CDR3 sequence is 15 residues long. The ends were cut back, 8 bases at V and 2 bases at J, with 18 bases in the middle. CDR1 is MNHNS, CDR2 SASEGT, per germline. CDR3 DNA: TGTGCCAGCCTTATTGGGACATCACCCAACTATGGCTACACCTTC. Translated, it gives CASLIGTSPNYGYTF.

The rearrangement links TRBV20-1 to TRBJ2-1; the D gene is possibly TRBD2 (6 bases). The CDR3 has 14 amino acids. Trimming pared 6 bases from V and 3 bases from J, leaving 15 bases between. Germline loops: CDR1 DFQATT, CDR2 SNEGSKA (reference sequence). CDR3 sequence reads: CSASSRGLYNEQFF. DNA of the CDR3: TGCAGTGCCTCTTCGCGGGGCCTCTACAATGAGCAGTTCTTC.

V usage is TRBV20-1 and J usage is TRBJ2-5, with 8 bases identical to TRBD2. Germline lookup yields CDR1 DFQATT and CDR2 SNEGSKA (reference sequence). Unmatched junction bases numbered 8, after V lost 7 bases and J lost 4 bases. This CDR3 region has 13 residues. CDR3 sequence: CSVRMLAGETQYF. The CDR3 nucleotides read TGCAGTGTCAGAATGCTAGCGGGAGAGACCCAGTACTTC.

DNA of the CDR3: TGTGCCAGCAGCTTTAGGGGGATGGAGACTGAAGCTTTCTTT. Its protein is CASSFRGMETEAFF. The chain uses TRBV7-9 and TRBJ1-1; D may be TRBD1 (6 bases). Between the trimmed V and J ends, which lost 3 bases and 5 bases, there was a span of 13 bases. Germline-derived CDR1 and CDR2 are SEHNR and FQNEAQ (reference sequence). This CDR3 is built from 14 residues.

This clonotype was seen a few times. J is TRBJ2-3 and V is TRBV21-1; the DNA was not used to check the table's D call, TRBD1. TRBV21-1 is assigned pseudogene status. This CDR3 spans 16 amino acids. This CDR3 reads CASSKGGTGGTDTQYF. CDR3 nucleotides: TGTGCCAGCAGCAAAGGCGGGACAGGGGGGACAGATACGCAGTATTTT.